This TCR beta chain was obtained from a study of blood T cell repertoires in COVID-19. The wider study: COVID-19 samples collected from the United States, Italy and Spain covered acute and convalescent phases. Sample material is recorded as cDNA or gDNA derived from T cells, B-cell-depleted T cells, or PBMCs.

The CDR3 contains 12 residues. Germline V gives CDR1 MNHEY, CDR2 SMNVEV (reference sequence). With 10 bases removed from V and 5 bases from J, the gap between germline ends came to 12 bases. Original processing notes: Reference gene primer amplification gave nucleated cell count estimates. Generated by immunoSEQ multiplex PCR, the TCRdb table keeps only in-frame clones and is missing some. V and J calls and clone size follow that table, whereas D and trimming were derived from the DNA. The data contain 95,000 to 150,000 clones, about nine tenths of them singletons. The chain joins TRBV27 to TRBJ1-5; D is unclear. This receptor was identified in an older woman with acute or convalescent COVID-19. Sequencing was carried out using peripheral blood. The CDR3 DNA reads as TGTGCCATCAGGACGGGAGATCAGCCCCAGCATTTT. This sequence encodes CAIRTGDQPQHF.